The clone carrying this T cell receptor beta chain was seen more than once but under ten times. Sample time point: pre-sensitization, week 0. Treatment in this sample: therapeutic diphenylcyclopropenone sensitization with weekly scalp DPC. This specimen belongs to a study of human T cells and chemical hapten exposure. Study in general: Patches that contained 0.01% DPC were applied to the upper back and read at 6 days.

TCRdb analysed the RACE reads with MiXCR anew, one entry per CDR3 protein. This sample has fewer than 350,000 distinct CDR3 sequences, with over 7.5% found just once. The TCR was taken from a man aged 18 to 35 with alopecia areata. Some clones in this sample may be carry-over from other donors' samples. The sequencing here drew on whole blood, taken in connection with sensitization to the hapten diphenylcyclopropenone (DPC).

DNA for the CDR3: TGTGCCAGCAGCTTAGCCAGGCTCACCGGGGAGCTGTTTTTT. Translated, it gives CASSLARLTGELFF. This chain joins TRBV7-2 and TRBJ2-2; D is unclear. Trimming took off 0 bases at V and 4 bases at J, with 6 bases between the two ends. CDR3 length: 14 amino acids. Germline V gene lookup returns CDR1 SGHTA and CDR2 FQGNSA.